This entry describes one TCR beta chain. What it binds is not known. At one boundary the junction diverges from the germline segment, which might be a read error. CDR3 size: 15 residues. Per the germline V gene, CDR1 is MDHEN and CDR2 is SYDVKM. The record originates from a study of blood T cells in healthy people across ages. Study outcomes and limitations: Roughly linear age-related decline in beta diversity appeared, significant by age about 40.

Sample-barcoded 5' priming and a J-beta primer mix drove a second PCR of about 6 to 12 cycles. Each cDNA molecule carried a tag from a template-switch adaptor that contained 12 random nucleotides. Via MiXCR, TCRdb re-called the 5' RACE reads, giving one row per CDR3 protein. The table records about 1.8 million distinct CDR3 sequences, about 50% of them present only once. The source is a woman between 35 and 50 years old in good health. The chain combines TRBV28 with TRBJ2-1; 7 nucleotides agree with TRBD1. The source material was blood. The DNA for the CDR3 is TGTGCCAGCAGAAAGAACAGGGGTTCCTACAATGAGCGGTTCTTC. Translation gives CASRKNRGSYNERFF.